The present entry profiles one T cell receptor beta chain with its context. Its target is not known. The repertoire was sequenced with immunoSEQ multiplex PCR; TCRdb's copy has only in-frame clones and lacks some. The sample has tens of thousands of clones, around 81% seen once. This sample is drawn from a study of OX40 agonist ivuxolimab in advanced cancers. Study-wide context: Treatment of patients was with ivuxolimab, an agonistic anti-OX40 (CD134) antibody.

The CDR3 runs to 16 residues. Germline values: CDR1 SGHDN, CDR2 FVKESK. V was clipped by 1 base and J by 2 bases, with 14 bases between them. Whole-study findings and limits: Antigen specificity was not determined for the expanded peripheral T cells.

The rearrangement links TRBV14 to TRBJ2-5; D unresolved. The input for sequencing was CD4+ or CD8+ T cells sorted from blood, taken in a trial of the OX40 agonist ivuxolimab. This TCR came from an adult with an advanced solid tumor such as melanoma, head and neck, liver or kidney cancer. This CDR3 reads CASSQGNRAIQETQYF. As DNA, the CDR3 is TGTGCCAGCAGCCAAGGTAATCGGGCGATACAAGAGACCCAGTACTTC.